The present entry profiles one T cell receptor beta chain with its context. This specimen belongs to a study of HIV-infected children after antiretroviral therapy interruption. The TCR library was built from RNA with a 3' RACE protocol and unique molecular identifiers. Using its own MiXCR run on the 3' RACE reads, TCRdb lists one record per CDR3 protein. The table lists 45,000 to 50,000 distinct CDR3 sequences, more than 3.5% of them singletons. V lost 5 bases, J lost 1 base, and 12 bases lay in between. The germline V gene has CDR1 LGHDT and CDR2 YNNKEL (reference sequence). The CDR3 loop spans 14 amino acids. Treatment of the sample: PENTA 11 planned treatment interruption arm or continuous ART arm.

The source material was CD45RA+ CD4+ T cells from PBMCs, pooled from several time points, sampled from a donor given antiretroviral therapy, either interrupted or continuous. Stated subset: naive CD4+ CD45RA+ CD45RO- T cells. The receptor's source is a pool of human donors with HIV. The chain combines TRBV3-1 with TRBJ2-7; D is unresolved. CDR3 bases: TGTGCCAGCAGCTTGGATGCCGGATCCTACGAGCAGTACTTC. Encoded protein: CASSLDAGSYEQYF.